One TCR beta chain is described in this entry. Other DNA sequences in this sample translate to the same CDR3. Some clones are missing from TCRdb's copy, which holds only in-frame ones; the method was immunoSEQ multiplex PCR. The sample yields about 120,000 clones, about 88% seen once. The record originates from a study of T cell responses to AZD1222 COVID-19 vaccine. This receptor was identified in an adult who received the AZD1222 COVID-19 vaccine. Source: peripheral blood, taken 28 days after the second AZD1222 dose.

The CDR3 spells CASSPSDSSYEQYF. CDR3 bases: TGTGCCAGCTCACCAAGTGACTCCTCCTACGAGCAGTACTTC. This rearrangement joins TRBV18 to TRBJ2-7; D gene unclear. The CDR3 length is 14 residues. Germline CDR1 KGHSH, CDR2 LQKENI. Trimming pared 2 bases from V and 0 bases from J, leaving 8 bases between.